The entry that follows covers one TCR beta chain sequence. No antigen is known for it. Per-base qualities were not stored, and no clone one base away is much larger. These data are taken from a study of cytomegalovirus exposure and HLA in healthy donors (dated by TCRdb to the late 2010s). Context from the whole study: According to a later analysis, one platform produced both the 100 to 150 validation repertoires and the 720 or so repertoires of the first cohort. To predict cytomegalovirus infection status, the study brought together high-throughput TCR immunosequencing, statistical association of individual TCRs with disease status, and machine learning. The study aimed to test whether cataloging public T cell receptors could reveal signatures of past pathogen exposure. In addition to the first cohort of 666 subjects, a separate validation cohort of 120 different subjects was used. Summary of the overall study and its limitations: The authors suggested that the approach could potentially be generalized to other disease states and immunological phenotypes. The validation cohort had no HLA typing available for a later analysis, so co-occurrence within that cohort was assessed over all 120 or so repertoires. Cytomegalovirus status was reported to be diagnosed by the classifier with high specificity and sensitivity in both the original and validation cohorts. Most TCR sequences were seen in very few donors, while some public TCRs were found in many individuals. Subsequent analysis determined that TCRs grouped into clusters in the first cohort also showed a tendency toward co-occurrence across the roughly 110 validation repertoires, and about 93% of cluster scores exceeded 0. In vitro tests confirmed that three of the cytomegalovirus-associated TCR beta chains recognize cytomegalovirus antigens. The study listed over 150 TCR beta chains as associated with cytomegalovirus.

The library relied on the immunoSEQ multiplex PCR assay. The study's processing was this. A statistical classification framework was built for diagnosing cytomegalovirus status from the catalog of TCR beta chain sequences. TCRdb retrieved this table from immuneACCESS and kept in-frame rearrangements only. Not all clones are present; in checked studies, unresolved V genes account for under half, and no reason is known for the remainder. V and J calls and clone size are copied from that table; D and trimming were computed from the DNA. Within this sample are 100,000 to 120,000 clones, with approximately 88% of them counted one time only. Of the sample, approximately 1.5% falls within the top ten clones. The donors were included in the validation cohort of over a hundred subjects, a group kept apart from the roughly 670-subject first cohort. V sheds 6 bases and J sheds 5 bases, leaving 12 bases between their ends. Looking up the germline V gene yields CDR1 SGDLS and CDR2 YYNGEE. Inclusive of the bounding cysteine and phenylalanine, the CDR3 is 13 residues long. Only the CDR3 part of the read is kept: 39 bases, read in frame from the first base.

The TCR was taken from a woman aged 25 to 39 in good health and CMV-seropositive. The sample taken for sequencing was PBMCs. Recombination linked TRBV9 to TRBJ2-1; too little of a D gene remains to name it. The CDR3 loop reads CASTSLRNNEQFF. The base sequence is TGTGCCAGCACCTCACTAAGGAACAATGAGCAGTTCTTC.